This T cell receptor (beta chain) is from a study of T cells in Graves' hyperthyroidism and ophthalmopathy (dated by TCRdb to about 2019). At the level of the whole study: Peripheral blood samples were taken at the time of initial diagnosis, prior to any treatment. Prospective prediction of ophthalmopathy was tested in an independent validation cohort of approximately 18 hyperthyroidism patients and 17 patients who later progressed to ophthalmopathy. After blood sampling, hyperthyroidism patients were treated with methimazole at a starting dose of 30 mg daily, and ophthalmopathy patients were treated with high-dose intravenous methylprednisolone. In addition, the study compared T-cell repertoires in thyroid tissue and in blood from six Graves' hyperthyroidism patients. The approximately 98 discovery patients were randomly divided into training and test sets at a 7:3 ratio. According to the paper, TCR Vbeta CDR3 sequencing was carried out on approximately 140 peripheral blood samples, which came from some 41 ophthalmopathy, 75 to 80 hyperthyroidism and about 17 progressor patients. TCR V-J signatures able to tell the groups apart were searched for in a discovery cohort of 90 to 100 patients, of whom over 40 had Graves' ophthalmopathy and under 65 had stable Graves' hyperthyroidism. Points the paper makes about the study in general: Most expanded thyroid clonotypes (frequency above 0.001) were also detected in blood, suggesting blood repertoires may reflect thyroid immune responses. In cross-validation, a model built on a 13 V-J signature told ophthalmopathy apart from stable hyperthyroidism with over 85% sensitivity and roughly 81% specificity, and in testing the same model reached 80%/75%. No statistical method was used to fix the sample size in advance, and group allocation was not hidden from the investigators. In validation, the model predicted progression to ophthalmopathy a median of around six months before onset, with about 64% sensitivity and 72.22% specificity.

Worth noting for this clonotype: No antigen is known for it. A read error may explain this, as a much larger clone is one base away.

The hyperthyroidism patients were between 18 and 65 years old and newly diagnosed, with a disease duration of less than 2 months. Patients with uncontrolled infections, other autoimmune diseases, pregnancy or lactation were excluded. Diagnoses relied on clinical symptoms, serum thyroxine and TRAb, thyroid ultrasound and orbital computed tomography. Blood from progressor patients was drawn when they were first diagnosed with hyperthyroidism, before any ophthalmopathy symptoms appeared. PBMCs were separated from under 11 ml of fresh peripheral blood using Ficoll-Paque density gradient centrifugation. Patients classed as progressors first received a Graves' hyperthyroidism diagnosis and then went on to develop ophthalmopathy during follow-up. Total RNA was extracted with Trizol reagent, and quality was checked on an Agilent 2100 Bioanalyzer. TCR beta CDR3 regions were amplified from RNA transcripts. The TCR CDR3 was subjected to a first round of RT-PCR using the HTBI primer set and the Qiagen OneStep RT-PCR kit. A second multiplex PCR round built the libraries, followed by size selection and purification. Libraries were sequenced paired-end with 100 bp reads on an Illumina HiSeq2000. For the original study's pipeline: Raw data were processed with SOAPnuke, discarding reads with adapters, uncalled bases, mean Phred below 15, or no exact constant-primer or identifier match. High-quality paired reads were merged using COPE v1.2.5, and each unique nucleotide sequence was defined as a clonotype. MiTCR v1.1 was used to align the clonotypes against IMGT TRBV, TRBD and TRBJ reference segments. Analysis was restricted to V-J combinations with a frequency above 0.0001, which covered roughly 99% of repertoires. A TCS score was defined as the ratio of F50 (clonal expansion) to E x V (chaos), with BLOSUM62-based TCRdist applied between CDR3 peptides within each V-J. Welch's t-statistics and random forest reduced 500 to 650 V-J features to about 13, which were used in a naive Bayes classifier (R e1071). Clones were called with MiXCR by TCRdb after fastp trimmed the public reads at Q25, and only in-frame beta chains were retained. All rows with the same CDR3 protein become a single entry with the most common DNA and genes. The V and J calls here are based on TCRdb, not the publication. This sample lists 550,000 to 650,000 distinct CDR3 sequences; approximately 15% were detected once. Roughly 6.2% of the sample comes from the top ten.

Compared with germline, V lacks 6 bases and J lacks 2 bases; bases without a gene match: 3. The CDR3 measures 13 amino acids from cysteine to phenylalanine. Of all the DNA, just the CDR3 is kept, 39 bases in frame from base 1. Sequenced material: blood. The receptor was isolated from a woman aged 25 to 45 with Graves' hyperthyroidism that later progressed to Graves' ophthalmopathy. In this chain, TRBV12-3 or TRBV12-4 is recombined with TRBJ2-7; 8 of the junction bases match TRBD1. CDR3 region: CASRQQGAYEQYF. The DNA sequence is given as TGTGCCAGCAGGCAACAGGGGGCCTACGAGCAGTACTTC.